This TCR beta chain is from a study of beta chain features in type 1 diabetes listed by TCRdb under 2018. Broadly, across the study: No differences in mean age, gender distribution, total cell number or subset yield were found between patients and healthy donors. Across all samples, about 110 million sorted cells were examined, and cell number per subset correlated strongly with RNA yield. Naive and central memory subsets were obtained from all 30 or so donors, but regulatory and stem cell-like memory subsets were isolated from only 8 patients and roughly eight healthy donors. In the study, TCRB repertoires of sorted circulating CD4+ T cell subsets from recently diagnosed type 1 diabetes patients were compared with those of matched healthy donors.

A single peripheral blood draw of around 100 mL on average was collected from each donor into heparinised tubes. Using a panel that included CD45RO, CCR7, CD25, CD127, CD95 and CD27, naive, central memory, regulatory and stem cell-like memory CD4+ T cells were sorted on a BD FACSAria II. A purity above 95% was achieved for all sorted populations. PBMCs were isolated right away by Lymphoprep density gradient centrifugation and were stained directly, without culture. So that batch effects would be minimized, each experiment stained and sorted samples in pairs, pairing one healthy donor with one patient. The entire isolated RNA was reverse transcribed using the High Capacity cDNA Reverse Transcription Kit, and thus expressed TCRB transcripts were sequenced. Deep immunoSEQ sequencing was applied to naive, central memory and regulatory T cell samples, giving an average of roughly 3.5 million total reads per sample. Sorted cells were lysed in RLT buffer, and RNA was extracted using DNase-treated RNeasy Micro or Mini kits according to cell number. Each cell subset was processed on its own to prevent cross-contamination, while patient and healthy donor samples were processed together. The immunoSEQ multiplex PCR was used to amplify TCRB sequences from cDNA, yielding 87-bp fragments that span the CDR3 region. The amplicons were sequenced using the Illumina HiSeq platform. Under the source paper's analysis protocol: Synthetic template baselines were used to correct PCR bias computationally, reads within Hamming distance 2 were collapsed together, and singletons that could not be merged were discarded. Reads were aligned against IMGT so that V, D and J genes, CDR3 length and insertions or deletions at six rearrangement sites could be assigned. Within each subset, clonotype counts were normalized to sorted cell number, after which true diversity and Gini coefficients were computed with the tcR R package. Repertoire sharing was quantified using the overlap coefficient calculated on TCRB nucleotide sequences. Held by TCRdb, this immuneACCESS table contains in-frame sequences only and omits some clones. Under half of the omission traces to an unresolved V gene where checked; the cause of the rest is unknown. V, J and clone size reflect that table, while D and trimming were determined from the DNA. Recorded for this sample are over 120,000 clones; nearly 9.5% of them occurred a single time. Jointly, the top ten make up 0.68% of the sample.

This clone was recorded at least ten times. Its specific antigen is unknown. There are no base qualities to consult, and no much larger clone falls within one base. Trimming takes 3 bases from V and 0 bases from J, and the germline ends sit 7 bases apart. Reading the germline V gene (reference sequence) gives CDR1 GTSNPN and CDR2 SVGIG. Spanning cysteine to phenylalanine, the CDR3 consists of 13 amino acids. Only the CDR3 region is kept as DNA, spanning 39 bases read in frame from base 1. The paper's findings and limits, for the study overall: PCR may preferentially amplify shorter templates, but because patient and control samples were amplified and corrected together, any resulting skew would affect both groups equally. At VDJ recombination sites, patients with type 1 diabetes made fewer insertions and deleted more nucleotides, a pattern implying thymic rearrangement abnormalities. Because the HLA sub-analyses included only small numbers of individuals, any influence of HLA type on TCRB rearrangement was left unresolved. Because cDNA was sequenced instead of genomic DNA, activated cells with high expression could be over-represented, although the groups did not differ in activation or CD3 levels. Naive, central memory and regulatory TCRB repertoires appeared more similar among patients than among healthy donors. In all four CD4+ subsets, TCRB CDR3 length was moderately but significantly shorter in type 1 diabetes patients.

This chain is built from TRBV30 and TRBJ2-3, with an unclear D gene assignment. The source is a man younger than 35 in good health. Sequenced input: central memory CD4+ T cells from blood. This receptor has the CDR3 CAWSSTSTDTQYF. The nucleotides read TGTGCCTGGAGCTCGACTAGCACAGATACGCAGTATTTT.